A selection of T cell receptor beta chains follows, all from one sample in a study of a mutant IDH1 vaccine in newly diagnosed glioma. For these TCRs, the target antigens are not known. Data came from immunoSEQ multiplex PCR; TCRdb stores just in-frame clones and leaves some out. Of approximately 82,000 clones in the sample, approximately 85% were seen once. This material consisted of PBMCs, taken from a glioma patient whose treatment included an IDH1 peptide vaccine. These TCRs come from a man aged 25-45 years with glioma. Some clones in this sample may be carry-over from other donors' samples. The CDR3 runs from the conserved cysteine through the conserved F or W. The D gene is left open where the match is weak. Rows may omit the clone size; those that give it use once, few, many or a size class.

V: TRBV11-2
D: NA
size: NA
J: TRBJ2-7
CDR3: CASSPGRGARDEQYF
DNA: TGTGCCAGCAGCCCAGGCCGGGGGGCGCGCGACGAGCAGTACTTC

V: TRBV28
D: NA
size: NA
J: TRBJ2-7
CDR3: CASSTQGGGREQYF
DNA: TGTGCCAGCAGCACACAAGGGGGGGGTAGGGAGCAGTACTTC

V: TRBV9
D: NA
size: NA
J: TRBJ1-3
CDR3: CASSVSSTSGNTIYF
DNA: TGTGCCAGCAGCGTATCGTCGACTTCTGGAAACACCATATATTTT

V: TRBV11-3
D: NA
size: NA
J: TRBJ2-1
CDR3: CASSFSFGENEQFF
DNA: TGTGCCAGCAGCTTCTCCTTCGGGGAAAATGAGCAGTTCTTC

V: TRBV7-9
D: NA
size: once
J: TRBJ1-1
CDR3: CASSPRTADTEAFF
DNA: TGTGCCAGCAGCCCTCGGACAGCGGACACTGAAGCTTTCTTT

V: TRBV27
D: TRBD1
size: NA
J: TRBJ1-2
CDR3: CASKTGVFGYTF
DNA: TGTGCCAGCAAGACAGGGGTCTTTGGCTACACCTTC

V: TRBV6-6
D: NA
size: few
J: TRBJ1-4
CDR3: CASSPGATNEKLFF
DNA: TGTGCCAGCAGTCCGGGGGCAACTAATGAAAAACTGTTTTTT

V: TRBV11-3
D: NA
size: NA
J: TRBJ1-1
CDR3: CASSSDRNTEAFF
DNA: TGTGCCAGCAGCTCCGACAGGAACACTGAAGCTTTCTTT

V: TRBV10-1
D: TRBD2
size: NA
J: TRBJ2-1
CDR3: CASSTSGSFHEQFF
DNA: TGCGCCAGCAGTACTAGCGGGAGTTTTCATGAGCAGTTCTTC

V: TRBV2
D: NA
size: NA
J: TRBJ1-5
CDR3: CASSETGQPQHF
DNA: TGTGCCAGCAGTGAAACGGGTCAGCCCCAGCATTTT

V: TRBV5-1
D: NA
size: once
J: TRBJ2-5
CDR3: CASSVQGLQETQYF
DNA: TGCGCCAGCAGCGTACAGGGCCTACAAGAGACCCAGTACTTC

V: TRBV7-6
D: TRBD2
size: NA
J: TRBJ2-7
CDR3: CASSLTTGLASYEQYF
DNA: TGTGCCAGCAGCCTCACTACGGGACTAGCCTCCTACGAGCAGTACTTC

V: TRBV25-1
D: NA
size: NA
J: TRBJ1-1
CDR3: CASRGREQAIGKTEAFF
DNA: TGTGCCAGTCGGGGAAGGGAACAGGCTATTGGAAAGACTGAAGCTTTCTTT

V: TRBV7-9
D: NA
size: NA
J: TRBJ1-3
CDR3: CASSLGGRGNTIYF
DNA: TGTGCCAGCAGCTTGGGAGGGCGAGGAAACACCATATATTTT

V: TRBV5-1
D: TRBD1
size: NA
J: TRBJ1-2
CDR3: CASSAIQGAVGYTF
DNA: TGCGCCAGCAGCGCGATACAGGGGGCGGTTGGCTACACCTTC

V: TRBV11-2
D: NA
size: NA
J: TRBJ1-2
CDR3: CASSSPGGGVRIGGYTF
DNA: TGTGCCAGCAGCTCCCCTGGAGGGGGGGTCCGGATTGGTGGCTACACCTTC

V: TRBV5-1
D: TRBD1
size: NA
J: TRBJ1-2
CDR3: CASSLTGDNYGYTF
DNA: TGCGCCAGCAGCTTGACAGGGGATAACTATGGCTACACCTTC

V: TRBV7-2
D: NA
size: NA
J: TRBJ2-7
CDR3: CASSLGFSYEQYF
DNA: TGTGCCAGCAGCTTAGGTTTCTCCTACGAGCAGTACTTC

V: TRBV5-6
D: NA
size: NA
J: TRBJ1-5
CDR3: CASSLWGQPQHF
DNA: TGTGCCAGCAGCTTGTGGGGTCAGCCCCAGCATTTT

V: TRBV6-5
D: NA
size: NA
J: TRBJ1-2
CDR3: CASKGTANYGYTF
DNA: TGTGCCAGCAAGGGGACTGCTAACTATGGCTACACCTTC

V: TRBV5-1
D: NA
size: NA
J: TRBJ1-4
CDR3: CASSSRDGNEKLFF
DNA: TGCGCCAGCAGCTCCCGGGACGGGAATGAAAAACTGTTTTTT

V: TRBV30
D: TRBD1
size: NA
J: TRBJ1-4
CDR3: CAWRGQGSGKLFF
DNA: TGTGCCTGGAGGGGACAGGGTTCGGGAAAACTGTTTTTT

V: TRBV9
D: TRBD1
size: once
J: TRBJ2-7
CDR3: CASSPGGPTYEQYF
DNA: TGTGCCAGCAGCCCAGGGGGACCCACCTACGAGCAGTACTTC

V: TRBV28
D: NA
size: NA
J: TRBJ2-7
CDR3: CASSVTPRSYEQYF
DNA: TGTGCCAGCAGTGTGACCCCCAGGTCCTACGAGCAGTACTTC

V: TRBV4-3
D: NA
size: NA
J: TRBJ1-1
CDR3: CASSRQGSGTEAFF
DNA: TGCGCCAGCAGCCGTCAGGGGTCGGGCACTGAAGCTTTCTTT

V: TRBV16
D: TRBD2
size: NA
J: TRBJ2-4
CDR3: CASCRGGRDIQYF
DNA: TGTGCCAGCTGTCGGGGGGGCCGGGACATTCAGTACTTC

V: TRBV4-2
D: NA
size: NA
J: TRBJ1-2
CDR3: CASSPPASANYGYTF
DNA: TGTGCCAGCAGCCCCCCGGCCTCAGCTAACTATGGCTACACCTTC

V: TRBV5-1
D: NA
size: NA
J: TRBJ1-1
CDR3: CASSLTSDVNTEAFF
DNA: TGCGCCAGCAGCTTGACGTCGGACGTGAACACTGAAGCTTTCTTT

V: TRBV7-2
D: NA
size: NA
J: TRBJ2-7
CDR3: CASSLVDGPNYEQYF
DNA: TGTGCCAGCAGCTTAGTCGACGGACCCAACTACGAGCAGTACTTC

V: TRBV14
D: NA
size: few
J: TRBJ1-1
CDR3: CASSRTGNTEAFF
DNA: TGTGCCAGCAGCCGCACAGGTAACACTGAAGCTTTCTTT

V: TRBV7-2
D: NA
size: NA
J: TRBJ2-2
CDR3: CASSLVGGDTGELFF
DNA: TGTGCCAGCAGCTTAGTGGGGGGCGACACCGGGGAGCTGTTTTTT

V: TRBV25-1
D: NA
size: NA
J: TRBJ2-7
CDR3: CASGLTFYEQYF
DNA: TGTGCCAGCGGGTTGACATTTTACGAGCAGTACTTC

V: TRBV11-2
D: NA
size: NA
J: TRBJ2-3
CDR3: CASSLGGVGTDTQYF
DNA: TGTGCCAGCAGCCTGGGGGGAGTGGGGACAGATACGCAGTATTTT

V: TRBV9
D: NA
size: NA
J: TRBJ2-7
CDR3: CASSVTGWDSYEQYF
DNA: TGTGCCAGCAGCGTCACAGGGTGGGACTCCTACGAGCAGTACTTC

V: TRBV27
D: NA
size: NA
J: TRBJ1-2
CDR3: CASRSSGLLGYTF
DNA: TGTGCCAGCAGATCCTCAGGGCTTCTTGGCTACACCTTC

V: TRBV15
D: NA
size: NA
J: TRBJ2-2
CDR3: CATSFPPEAGTGELFF
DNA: TGTGCCACCAGCTTCCCCCCCGAGGCGGGCACCGGGGAGCTGTTTTTT

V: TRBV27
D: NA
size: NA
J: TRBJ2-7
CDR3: CASSPRQGRLAGDRLYEQYF
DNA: TGTGCCAGCAGTCCTAGACAGGGGAGGTTAGCGGGAGACCGATTATACGAGCAGTACTTC

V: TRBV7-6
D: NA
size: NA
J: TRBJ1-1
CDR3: CASSFRDREAFF
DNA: TGTGCCAGCAGCTTCCGAGACAGGGAAGCTTTCTTT

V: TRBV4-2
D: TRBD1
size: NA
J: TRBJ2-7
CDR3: CASSQEKGDRVFGEQYF
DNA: TGTGCCAGCAGCCAAGAAAAGGGGGACAGGGTTTTTGGCGAGCAGTACTTC

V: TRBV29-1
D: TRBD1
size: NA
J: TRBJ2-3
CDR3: CSVEGQGVFSTDTQYF
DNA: TGCAGCGTGGAGGGACAGGGAGTTTTTAGCACAGATACGCAGTATTTT

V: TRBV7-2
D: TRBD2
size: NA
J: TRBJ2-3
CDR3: CASSKRTSGRYTDTQYF
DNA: TGTGCCAGCAGCAAACGGACTAGCGGGAGATACACAGATACGCAGTATTTT